One and the same sample provided the 11 T cell receptor beta chains below, sequenced in a study of beta chain features in type 1 diabetes. Expressed TCRB transcripts were sequenced after all isolated RNA was converted to cDNA. Sequencing used immunoSEQ multiplex PCR; TCRdb keeps in-frame clones, though not all of them. The table has 350,000 or so clones, around 20% seen once. Specimen: naive CD4+ T cells from blood. These receptors were obtained from a woman younger than 35 in good health.

Of note for this clone: Other DNA variants within this sample encode the same CDR3. The chain uses TRBV6-5 and TRBJ1-1; D remains unclear. Germline CDR1 is MNHEY and CDR2 is SVGAGI. The CDR3 length is 13 residues. The ends were cut back, 0 bases at V and 1 base at J, with 3 bases in the middle. This chain's CDR3 is CASSYSQNTEAFF. The CDR3 DNA reads TGTGCCAGCAGTTACTCCCAGAACACTGAAGCTTTCTTT.

The chain carries TRBV19 and TRBJ2-1; D call uncertain. This CDR3 is 16 amino acids long. Germline V gives CDR1 LNHDA, CDR2 SQIVND (reference sequence). The ends were cut back, 3 bases at V and 3 bases at J, with 15 bases in the middle. The CDR3 loop reads CASSIRAGLNYNEQFF. CDR3 coding DNA: TGTGCCAGTAGTATTCGTGCAGGCCTTAACTACAATGAGCAGTTCTTC.

This clone was found a few times. The rearrangement joins TRBV7-9 to TRBJ1-4; 7 bases line up with TRBD1. The junction had 7 bases not matched to a gene; V was cut back by 7 bases and J by 5 bases. Germline CDR1 is SEHNR and CDR2 is FQNEAQ (reference sequence). This CDR3 has 14 amino acids. CDR3 DNA sequence: TGTGCCAGCACCTCGACAGGGTTCAATGAAAAACTGTTTTTT. Translating gives CASTSTGFNEKLFF. The full variable domain, completed using reference TRBV7-9 and TRBJ1-4, is DTGVSQNPRHKITKRGQNVTFRCDPISEHNRLYWYRQTLGQGPEFLTYFQNEAQLEKSRLLSDRFSAERPKGSFSTLEIQRTEQGDSAMYLCASTSTGFNEKLFFGSGTQLSVL.

This chain joins TRBV2 and TRBJ2-7; the D is unclear. V was cut by 2 bases and J by 3 bases, with 8 bases left in between. CDR1 and CDR2 (germline): SNHLY, FYNNEI. There are 13 residues in the CDR3. CDR3 in amino acids: CASSESGSYEQYF. CDR3 nucleotide sequence: TGTGCCAGCAGTGAATCGGGTAGCTACGAGCAGTACTTC.

As to this clone: Different DNA sequences within this sample yield the same CDR3. V is TRBV9 and J is TRBJ2-5, with D possibly TRBD2 on 5 matching bases. Looked up from germline, CDR1 is SGDLS and CDR2 is YYNGEE. The CDR3 covers 14 residues. Trimming took 0 bases from V and 2 from J, leaving 8 bases between them. Here the CDR3 reads CASSVGGLQETQYF. In DNA, the CDR3 is TGTGCCAGCAGCGTAGGAGGGCTACAAGAGACCCAGTACTTC.

The genes are TRBV5-6 and TRBJ1-5; the D is unclear. Germline values: CDR1 SGHDT, CDR2 YYEEEE. Trimming removed 1 base from V and 6 bases from J, with 8 bases in between. The CDR3 runs to 13 residues. The CDR3 bases are TGTGCCAGCAGCTTGAGAGGGTTTCAGCCCCAGCATTTT. It encodes CASSLRGFQPQHF.

This clone was seen a handful of times. This chain connects TRBV4-1 to TRBJ2-1; 7 bases are shared with TRBD2. The J segment lost 6 bases and the V segment lost 7 bases, leaving 9 bases of the junction unmatched. Germline assignment: CDR1 MGHRA and CDR2 YSYEKL. The CDR3 has 14 amino acids. The CDR3 DNA reads TGCGCCAGCAAACGGGAGGCGCGACTCAATGAGCAGTTCTTC. It encodes CASKREARLNEQFF.

Only a few counts were recorded for this clone. V is TRBV7-2 and J is TRBJ2-1; 10 nucleotides align to TRBD2. This CDR3 is 16 amino acids long. J was trimmed by 3 bases and V by 5 bases; bases with no gene match: 7. From germline, CDR1 is SGHTA and CDR2 FQGNSA. The CDR3 DNA is TGTGCCAGCAGCCCCCCTAGCGGGAGAGGCTACAATGAGCAGTTCTTC. Amino acids: CASSPPSGRGYNEQFF.

This clone was seen more than once but under ten times. The chain couples TRBV2 to TRBJ2-7, with 7 bases fitting TRBD1. CDR3 length: 13 residues. Germline V gene lookup returns CDR1 SNHLY and CDR2 FYNNEI. V was pared by 5 bases and J by 3 bases, with 4 bases of the junction left unmatched. Here the CDR3 DNA reads TGTGCCAGCAGTATCGACAGGGTCTACGAGCAGTACTTC. Its translation is CASSIDRVYEQYF.

The V gene is TRBV4-2, the J gene TRBJ2-1, with D unclear. This CDR3 is built from 13 residues. Germline V CDR1 and CDR2: LGHNA, YNFKEQ. Trimming left V 8 bases short and J 9 bases short, with 17 bases between. CDR3 amino acids: CASSPPGVAEQFF. As DNA, the CDR3 is TGTGCCAGCTCTCCCCCCGGAGTTGCTGAGCAGTTCTTC.

The chain joins TRBV2 to TRBJ2-7; D perhaps matches TRBD2 (5 bases). The CDR3 runs 17 residues. From germline, CDR1 is SNHLY and CDR2 FYNNEI. Trimming shortened V by 4 bases and J by 0 bases, and 19 bases separated the two germline ends. The CDR3 nucleotides read TGTGCCAGCAGTGTTTCGCTTAGCGCTGGTAGCTCCTACGAGCAGTACTTC. Its protein product is CASSVSLSAGSSYEQYF.